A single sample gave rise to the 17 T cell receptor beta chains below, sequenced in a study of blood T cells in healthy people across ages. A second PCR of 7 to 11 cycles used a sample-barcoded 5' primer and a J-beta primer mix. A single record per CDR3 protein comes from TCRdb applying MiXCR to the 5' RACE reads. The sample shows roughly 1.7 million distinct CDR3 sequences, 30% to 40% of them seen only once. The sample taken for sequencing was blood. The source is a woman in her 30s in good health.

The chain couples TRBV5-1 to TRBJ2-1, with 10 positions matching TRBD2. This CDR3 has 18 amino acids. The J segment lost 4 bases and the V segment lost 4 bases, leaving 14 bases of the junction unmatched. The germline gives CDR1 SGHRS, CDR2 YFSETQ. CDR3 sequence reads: CASSVGLPSGGPYNEQFF. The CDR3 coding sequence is TGCGCCAGCAGCGTAGGCCTCCCTAGCGGGGGTCCTTACAATGAGCAGTTCTTC.

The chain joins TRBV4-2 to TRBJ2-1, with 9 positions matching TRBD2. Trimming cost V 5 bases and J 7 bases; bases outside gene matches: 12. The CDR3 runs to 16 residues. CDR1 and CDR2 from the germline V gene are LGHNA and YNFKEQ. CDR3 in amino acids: CASSEGGGRAGNEQFF. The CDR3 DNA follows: TGTGCCAGCAGCGAAGGGGGCGGGAGGGCCGGAAATGAGCAGTTCTTC.

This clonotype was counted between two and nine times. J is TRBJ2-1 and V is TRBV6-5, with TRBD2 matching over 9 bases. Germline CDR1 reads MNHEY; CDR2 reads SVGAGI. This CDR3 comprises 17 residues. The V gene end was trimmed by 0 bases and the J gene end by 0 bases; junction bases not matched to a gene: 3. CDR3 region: CASSYSAGGNSYNEQFF. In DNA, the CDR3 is TGTGCCAGCAGTTACTCGGCGGGAGGGAACTCCTACAATGAGCAGTTCTTC.

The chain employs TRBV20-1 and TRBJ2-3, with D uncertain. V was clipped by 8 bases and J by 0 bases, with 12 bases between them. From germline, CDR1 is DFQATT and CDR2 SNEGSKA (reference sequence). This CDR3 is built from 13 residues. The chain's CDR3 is CSRRRPSTDTQYF. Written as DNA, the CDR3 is TGCAGTCGTCGCCGACCGAGCACAGATACGCAGTATTTT.

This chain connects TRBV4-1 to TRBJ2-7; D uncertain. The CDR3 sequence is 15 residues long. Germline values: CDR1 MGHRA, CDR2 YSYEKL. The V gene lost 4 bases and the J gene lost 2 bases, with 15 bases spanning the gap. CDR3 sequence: CASSRRADQTYEQYF. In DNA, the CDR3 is TGCGCCAGCAGCCGTCGCGCGGACCAGACCTACGAGCAGTACTTC.

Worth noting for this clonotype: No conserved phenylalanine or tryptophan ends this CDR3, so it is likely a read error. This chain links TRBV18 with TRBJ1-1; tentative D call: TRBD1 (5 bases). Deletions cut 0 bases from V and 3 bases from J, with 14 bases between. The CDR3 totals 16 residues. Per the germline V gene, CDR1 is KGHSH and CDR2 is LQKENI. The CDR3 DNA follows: TGTGCCAGCTCACCACCATACGGAGGCAGGGACACTGAAGCTTTCTGT. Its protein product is CASSPPYGGRDTEAFC.

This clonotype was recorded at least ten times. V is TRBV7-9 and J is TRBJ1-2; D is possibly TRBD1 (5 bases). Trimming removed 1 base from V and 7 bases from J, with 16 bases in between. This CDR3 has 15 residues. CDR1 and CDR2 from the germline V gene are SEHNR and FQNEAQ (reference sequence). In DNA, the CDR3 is TGTGCCAGCAGCTTAGAGGGACTGCTGGTTGGTGGCTACACCTTC. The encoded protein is CASSLEGLLVGGYTF. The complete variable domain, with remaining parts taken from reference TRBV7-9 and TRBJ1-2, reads DTGVSQNPRHKITKRGQNVTFRCDPISEHNRLYWYRQTLGQGPEFLTYFQNEAQLEKSRLLSDRFSAERPKGSFSTLEIQRTEQGDSAMYLCASSLEGLLVGGYTFGSGTRLTVV.

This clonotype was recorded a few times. The CDR3, as DNA: TGTGCCAGCAGTTTCGCAGGGCGGCAAGAGACCCAGTACTTC. It codes for CASSFAGRQETQYF. The genes are TRBV27 and TRBJ2-5; D may be TRBD1 (5 bases). This CDR3 comprises 14 residues. Germline assignment: CDR1 MNHEY and CDR2 SMNVEV (reference sequence). Trimming stripped 3 bases from V and 2 bases from J, with 10 bases between.

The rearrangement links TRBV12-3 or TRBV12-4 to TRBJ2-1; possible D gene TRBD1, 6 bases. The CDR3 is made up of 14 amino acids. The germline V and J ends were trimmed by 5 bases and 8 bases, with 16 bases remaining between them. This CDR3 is CASSPGQPDDEQFF. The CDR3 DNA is TGTGCCAGCAGTCCGGGACAACCAGACGATGAGCAGTTCTTC.

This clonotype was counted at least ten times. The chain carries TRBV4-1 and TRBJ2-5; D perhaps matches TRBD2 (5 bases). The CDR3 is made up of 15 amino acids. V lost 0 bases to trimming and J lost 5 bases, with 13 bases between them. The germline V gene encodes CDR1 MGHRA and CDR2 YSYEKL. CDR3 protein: CASSQDLGDWETQYF. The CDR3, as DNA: TGCGCCAGCAGCCAAGACCTGGGAGATTGGGAGACCCAGTACTTC.

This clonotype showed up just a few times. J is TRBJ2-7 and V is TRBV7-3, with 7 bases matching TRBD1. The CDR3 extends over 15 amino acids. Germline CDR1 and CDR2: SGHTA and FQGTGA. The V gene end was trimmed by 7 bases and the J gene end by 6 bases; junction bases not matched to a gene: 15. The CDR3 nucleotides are TGTGCCAGCAACACGGAATATGACAGGGATTTCGAGCAGTACTTC. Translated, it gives CASNTEYDRDFEQYF.

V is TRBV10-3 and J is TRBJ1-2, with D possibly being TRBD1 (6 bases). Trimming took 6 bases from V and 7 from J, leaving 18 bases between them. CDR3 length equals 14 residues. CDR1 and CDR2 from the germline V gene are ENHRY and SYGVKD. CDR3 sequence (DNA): TGTGCCATCAGCGCGACCGAACAGGGAAGTGGCTACACCTTC. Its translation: CAISATEQGSGYTF.

CDR3 loop: CASSLRDVPSSTDTQYF. The CDR3 bases are TGTGCCAGCAGCTTAAGAGACGTTCCCTCTAGCACAGATACGCAGTATTTT. The chain carries TRBV11-2 and TRBJ2-3; no firm D call. The CDR3 spans 17 residues. Germline V gene data show CDR1 as SGHAT and CDR2 as FQNNGV. The V end was cut by 2 bases, the J end by 0 bases, with 15 bases between.

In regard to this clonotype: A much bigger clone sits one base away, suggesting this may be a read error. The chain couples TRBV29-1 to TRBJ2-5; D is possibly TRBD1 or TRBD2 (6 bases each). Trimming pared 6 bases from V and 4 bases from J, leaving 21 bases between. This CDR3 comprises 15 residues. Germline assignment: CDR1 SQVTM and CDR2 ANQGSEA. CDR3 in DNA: TGCAGCGTCGAACAGGGAAGGGGGGATCGAGAGACCCAGTACTTC. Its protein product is CSVEQGRGDRETQYF.

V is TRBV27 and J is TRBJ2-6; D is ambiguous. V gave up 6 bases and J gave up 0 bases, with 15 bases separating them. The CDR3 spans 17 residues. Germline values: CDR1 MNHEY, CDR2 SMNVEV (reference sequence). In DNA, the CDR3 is TGTGCCAGCAGGCCAACAGAGCAAATCTCTGGGGCCAACGTCCTGACTTTC. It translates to CASRPTEQISGANVLTF.

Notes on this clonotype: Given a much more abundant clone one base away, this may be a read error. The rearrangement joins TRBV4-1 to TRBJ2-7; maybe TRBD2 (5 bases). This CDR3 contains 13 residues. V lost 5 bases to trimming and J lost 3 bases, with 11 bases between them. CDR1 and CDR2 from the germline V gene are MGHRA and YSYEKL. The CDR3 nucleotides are TGCGCCAGCAGCAAAGGGAGCGGCTACGAGCAGTACTTC. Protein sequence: CASSKGSGYEQYF.

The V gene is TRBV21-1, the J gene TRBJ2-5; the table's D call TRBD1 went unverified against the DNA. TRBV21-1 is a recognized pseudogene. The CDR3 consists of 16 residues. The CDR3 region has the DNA TGTGCCAGCAGCACGGACGTCACACAGGGGCGAGAGACCCAGTACTTC. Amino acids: CASSTDVTQGRETQYF.